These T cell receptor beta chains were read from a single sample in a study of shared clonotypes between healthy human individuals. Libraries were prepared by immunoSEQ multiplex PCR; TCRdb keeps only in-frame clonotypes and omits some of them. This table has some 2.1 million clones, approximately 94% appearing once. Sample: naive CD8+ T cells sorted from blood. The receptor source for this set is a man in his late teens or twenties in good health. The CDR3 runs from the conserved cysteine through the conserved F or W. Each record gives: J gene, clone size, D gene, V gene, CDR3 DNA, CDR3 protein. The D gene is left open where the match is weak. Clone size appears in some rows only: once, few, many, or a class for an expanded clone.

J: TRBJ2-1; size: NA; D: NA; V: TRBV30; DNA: TGTGCCTGGTCGTTGCTTGGGGGCGAGCAGTTCTTC; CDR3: CAWSLLGGEQFF
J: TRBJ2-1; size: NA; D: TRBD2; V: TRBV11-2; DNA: TGTGCCAGCAGCTTTCCGACTAGCGGGGTCAATGAGCAGTTCTTC; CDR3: CASSFPTSGVNEQFF
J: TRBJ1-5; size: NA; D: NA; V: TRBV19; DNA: TGTGCCAGTAGTATAGGTCCGTATAGCAATCAGCCCCAGCATTTT; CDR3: CASSIGPYSNQPQHF
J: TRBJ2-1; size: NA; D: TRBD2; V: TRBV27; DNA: TGTGCCAGCAGTTTGGGCCTAGCGGGAAATGAGCAGTTCTTC; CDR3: CASSLGLAGNEQFF
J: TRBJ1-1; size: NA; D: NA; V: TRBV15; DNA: TGTGCCACCAGCAGAAGGTCCGATACTGAAGCTTTCTTT; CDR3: CATSRRSDTEAFF
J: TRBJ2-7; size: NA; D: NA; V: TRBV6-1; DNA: TGTGCCAGCAGTGAAGGGCCTTGGGGGGCAGAATACGAGCAGTACTTC; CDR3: CASSEGPWGAEYEQYF
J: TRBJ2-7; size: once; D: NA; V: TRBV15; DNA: TGTGCCACCACCTATGGGGGAGAGGCCTACGAGCAGTACTTC; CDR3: CATTYGGEAYEQYF
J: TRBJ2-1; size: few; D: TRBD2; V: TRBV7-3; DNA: TGTGCCAGCAGACGAACCACTAGCGGCAAATACAATGAGCAGTTCTTC; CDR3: CASRRTTSGKYNEQFF
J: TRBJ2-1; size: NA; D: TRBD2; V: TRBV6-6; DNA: TGTGCCAGCAGCCCCAGCGGGGCCCCCCATGAGCAGTTCTTC; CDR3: CASSPSGAPHEQFF
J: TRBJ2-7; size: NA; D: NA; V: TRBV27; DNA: TGTGCCAGCGGATGGGAGCAGTACTTC; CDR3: CASGWEQYF
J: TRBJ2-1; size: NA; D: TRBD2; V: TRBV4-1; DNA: TGCGCCAGCAGCCAAGATTGGGCAGGACTAGGGGCCCACAATGAGCAGTTCTTC; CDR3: CASSQDWAGLGAHNEQFF
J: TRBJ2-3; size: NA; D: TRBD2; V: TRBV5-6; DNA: TGTGCCAGCAGCTTGGTGTCGGGGGGGCAAGATACGCAGTATTTT; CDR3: CASSLVSGGQDTQYF
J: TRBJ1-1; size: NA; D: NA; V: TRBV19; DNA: TGTGCCAGTAGTGTTGGCGTTCCGAACACTGAAGCTTTCTTT; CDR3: CASSVGVPNTEAFF
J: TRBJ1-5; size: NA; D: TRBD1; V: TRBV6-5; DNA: TGTGCCAGCAGCCCCACAGGGGGCCGGAATCAGCCCCAGCATTTT; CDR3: CASSPTGGRNQPQHF
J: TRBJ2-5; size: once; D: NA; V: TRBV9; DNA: TGTGCCAGCAGCCCGAGTGGGCTTCAAGAGACCCAGTACTTC; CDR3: CASSPSGLQETQYF
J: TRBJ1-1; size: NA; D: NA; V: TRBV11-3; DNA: TGTGCCAGCAGCGACCCGGGGGCTGAAGCTTTCTTT; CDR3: CASSDPGAEAFF
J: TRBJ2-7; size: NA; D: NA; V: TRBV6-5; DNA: TGTGCCAGCAGTTACGAGGGGACCTACGAGCAGTACTTC; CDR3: CASSYEGTYEQYF
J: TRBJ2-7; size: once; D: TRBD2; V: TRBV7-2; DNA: TGTGCCAGCAGCTTTGAGGAGAGGCGCGGGAGGTCCTACGAGCAGTACTTC; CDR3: CASSFEERRGRSYEQYF
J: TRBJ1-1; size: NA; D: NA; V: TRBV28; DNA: TGTGCCAGCAGTTTAGGGGACCTTGAAGCTTTCTTT; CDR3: CASSLGDLEAFF
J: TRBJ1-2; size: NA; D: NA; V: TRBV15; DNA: TGTGCCACCAGCAGTGTAGAGGGCTACACCTTC; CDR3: CATSSVEGYTF
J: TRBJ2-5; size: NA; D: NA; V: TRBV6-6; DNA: TGTGCCAGCAGTGGGTTGGCGCCTCAAGAGACCCAGTACTTC; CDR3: CASSGLAPQETQYF
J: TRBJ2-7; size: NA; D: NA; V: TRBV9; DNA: TGTGCCAGCAGCGGTCAGCCCGGCCACATCAACGAGCAGTACTTC; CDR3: CASSGQPGHINEQYF
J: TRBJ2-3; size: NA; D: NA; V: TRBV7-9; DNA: TGTGCCAGCAGCTTAGTCGAGGATACGCAGTATTTT; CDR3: CASSLVEDTQYF
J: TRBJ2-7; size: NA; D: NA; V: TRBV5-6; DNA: TGTGCCAGCAGCTTGGGGGGCTATGGCGAGCAGTACTTC; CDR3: CASSLGGYGEQYF
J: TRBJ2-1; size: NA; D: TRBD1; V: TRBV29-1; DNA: TGCAGCCCTCAAAGGACAGGGGTCTACAATGAGCAGTTCTTC; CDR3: CSPQRTGVYNEQFF
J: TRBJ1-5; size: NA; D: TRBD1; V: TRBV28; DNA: TGTGCCAGCAGTTTTATGGCTGGGACAGGCAATCAGCCCCAGCATTTT; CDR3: CASSFMAGTGNQPQHF
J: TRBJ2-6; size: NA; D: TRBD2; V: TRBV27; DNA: TGTGCCAGCAGTCTGGGGCCCGGGGCGGGAGCCTCTGGGGCCAACGTCCTGACTTTC; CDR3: CASSLGPGAGASGANVLTF
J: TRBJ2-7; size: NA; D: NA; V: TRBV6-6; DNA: TGTGCCAGCAGTTACTCAGGGCCAACGCCCGAGCAGTACTTC; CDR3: CASSYSGPTPEQYF